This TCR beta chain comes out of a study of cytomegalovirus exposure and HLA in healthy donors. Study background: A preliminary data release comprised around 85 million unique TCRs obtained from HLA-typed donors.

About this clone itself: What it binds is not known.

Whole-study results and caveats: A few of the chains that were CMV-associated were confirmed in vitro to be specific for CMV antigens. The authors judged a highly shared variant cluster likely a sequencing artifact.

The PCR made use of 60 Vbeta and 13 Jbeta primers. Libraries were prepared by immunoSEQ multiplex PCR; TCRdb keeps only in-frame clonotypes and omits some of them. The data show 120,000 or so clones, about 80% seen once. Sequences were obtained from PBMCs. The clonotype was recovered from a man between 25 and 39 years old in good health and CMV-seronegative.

CDR3 DNA sequence: TGTGCCAGCAGTTTACCCCCGAGGGCCGGGGAGCTGTTTTTT. Translated, it gives CASSLPPRAGELFF. V is TRBV28 and J is TRBJ2-2; D possibly corresponds to TRBD2 (5 bases). V shed 2 bases and J shed 6 bases, with 10 bases lying between them. This CDR3 spans 14 amino acids. CDR1 MDHEN and CDR2 SYDVKM come from the germline V gene. The variable domain in full, with the rest retrieved from reference TRBV28 and TRBJ2-2, is DVKVTQSSRYLVKRTGEKVFLECVQDMDHENMFWYRQDPGLGLRLIYFSYDVKMKEKGDIPEGYSVSREKKERFSLILESASTNQTSMYLCASSLPPRAGELFFGEGSRLTVL.